Given below is one T cell receptor (beta chain) in context. Antigen specificity is unknown. These data originate in a study of radiotherapy plus CTLA-4 blockade in lung cancer. Study context: Approximately 18% of patients responded objectively, and about 30% achieved disease control.

General study points: Response was reportedly best predicted by early blood T cell clone dynamics, with interferon-beta. TCR clones originating in tumors grew in number in blood after radiotherapy plus ipilimumab.

TCRdb keeps only in-frame clones here, not all; method: immunoSEQ multiplex PCR. The sample holds around 95,000 clones; roughly 80% are singletons and the top ten take 0.75% to 0.85%. Germline CDR1 is SNHLY and CDR2 is FYNNEI. The CDR3 sequence is 15 residues long. The germline V and J ends were trimmed by 3 bases and 5 bases, with 13 bases remaining between them. Patients had chemo-refractory metastatic non-small-cell lung cancer and received focal radiation plus CTLA-4 blockade that used ipilimumab. This clonotype was sampled from a human donor with non-small cell lung cancer who had stable disease on radiotherapy plus ipilimumab. The sequencing used peripheral blood, collected from a patient treated with radiotherapy plus ipilimumab. The chain has TRBV2 and TRBJ2-2; D is perhaps TRBD1 (6 bases). In DNA, the CDR3 is TGTGCCAGCAGTGACAGGCAGGGGCGAACCGGGGAGCTGTTTTTT. Residues: CASSDRQGRTGELFF. Looking up the rest from reference TRBV2 and TRBJ2-2 gives the full variable domain: EPEVTQTPSHQVTQMGQEVILRCVPISNHLYFYWYRQILGQKVEFLVSFYNNEISEKSEIFDDQFSVERPDGSNFTLKIRSTKLEDSAMYFCASSDRQGRTGELFFGEGSRLTVL.